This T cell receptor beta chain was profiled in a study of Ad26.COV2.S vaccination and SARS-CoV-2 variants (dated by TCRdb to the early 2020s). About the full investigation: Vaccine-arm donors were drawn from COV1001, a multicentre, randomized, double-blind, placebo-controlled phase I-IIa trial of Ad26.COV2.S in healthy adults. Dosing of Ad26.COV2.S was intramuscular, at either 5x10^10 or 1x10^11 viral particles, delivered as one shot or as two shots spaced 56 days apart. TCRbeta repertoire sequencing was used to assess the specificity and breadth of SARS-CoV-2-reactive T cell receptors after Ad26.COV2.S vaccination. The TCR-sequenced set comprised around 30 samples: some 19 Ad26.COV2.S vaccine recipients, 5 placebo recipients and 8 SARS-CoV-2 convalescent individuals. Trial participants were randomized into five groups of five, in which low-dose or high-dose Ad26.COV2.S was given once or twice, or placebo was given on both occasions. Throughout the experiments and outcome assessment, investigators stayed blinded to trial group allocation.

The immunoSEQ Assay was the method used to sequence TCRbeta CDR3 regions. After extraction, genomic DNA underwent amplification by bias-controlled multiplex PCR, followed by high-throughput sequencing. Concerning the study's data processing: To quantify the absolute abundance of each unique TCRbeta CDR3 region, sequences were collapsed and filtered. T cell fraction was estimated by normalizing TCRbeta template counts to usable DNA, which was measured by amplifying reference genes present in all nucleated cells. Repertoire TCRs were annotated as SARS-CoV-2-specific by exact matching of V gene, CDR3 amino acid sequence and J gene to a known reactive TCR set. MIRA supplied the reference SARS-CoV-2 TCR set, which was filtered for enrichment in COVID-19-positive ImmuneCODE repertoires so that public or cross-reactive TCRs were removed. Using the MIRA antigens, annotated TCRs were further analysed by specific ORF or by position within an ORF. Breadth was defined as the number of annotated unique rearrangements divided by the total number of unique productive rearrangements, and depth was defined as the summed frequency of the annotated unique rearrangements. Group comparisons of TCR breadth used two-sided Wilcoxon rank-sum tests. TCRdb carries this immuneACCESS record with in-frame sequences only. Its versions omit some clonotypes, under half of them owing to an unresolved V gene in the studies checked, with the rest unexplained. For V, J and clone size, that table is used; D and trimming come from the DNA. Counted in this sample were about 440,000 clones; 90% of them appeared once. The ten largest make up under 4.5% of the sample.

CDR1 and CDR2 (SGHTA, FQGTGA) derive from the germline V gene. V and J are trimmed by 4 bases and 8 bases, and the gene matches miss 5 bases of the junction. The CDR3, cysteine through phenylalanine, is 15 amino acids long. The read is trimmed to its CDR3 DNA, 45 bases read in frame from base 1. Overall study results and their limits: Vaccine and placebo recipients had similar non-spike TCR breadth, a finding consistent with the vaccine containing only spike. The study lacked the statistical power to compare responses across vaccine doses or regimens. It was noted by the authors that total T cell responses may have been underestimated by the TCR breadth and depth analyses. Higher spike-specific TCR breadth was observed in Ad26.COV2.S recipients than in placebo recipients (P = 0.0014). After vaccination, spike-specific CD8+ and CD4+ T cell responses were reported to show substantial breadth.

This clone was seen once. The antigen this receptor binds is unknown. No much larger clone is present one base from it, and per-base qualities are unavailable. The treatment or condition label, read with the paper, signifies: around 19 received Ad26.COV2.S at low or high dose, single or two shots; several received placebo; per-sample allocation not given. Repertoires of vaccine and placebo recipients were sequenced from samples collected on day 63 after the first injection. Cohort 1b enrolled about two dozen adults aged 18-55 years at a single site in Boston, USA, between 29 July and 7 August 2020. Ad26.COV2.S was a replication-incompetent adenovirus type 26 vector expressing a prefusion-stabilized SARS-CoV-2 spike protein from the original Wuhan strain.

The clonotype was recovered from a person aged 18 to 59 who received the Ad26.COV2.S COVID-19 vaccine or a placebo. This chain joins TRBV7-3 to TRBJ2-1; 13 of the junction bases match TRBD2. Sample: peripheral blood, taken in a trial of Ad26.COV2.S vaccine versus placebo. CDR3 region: CASSYGLAGVDEQFF. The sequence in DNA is TGTGCCAGCAGCTACGGACTAGCGGGAGTCGATGAGCAGTTCTTC.